Below are 30 T cell receptor beta chains sequenced from a single sample in a study of T cell changes during pregnancy in multiple sclerosis (dated by TCRdb to about 2019). The method was the immunoSEQ multiplex PCR assay. Held by TCRdb, this immuneACCESS table contains in-frame sequences only and omits some clones. Under half of the omission traces to an unresolved V gene where checked; the cause of the rest is unknown. In all, the sample holds 50,000 or so clones, and 90% to 95% of those were seen once. Approximately 2.2% of the sample comes from the top ten. This sample comprised peripheral blood, obtained in the third trimester of pregnancy. The origin of the receptors is a female donor with multiple sclerosis, enrolled in a pregnancy study.

The chain employs TRBV14 and TRBJ2-1, with D perhaps TRBD1 (5 bases). Trimming removed 0 bases from V and 8 bases from J, with 11 bases in between. The CDR3 consists of 14 residues. Germline V gene sequence: CDR1 SGHDN, CDR2 FVKESK. The CDR3 DNA reads as TGTGCCAGCAGCCAAGAGACAGAAGGGGATGAGCAGTTCTTC. This gives the protein CASSQETEGDEQFF.

V usage is TRBV6-1 and J usage is TRBJ1-2; 7 bases align to TRBD1. The CDR3 extends over 14 amino acids. Per the germline V gene, CDR1 is MNHNS and CDR2 is SASEGT. The CDR3 bases are TGTGCTACGAAGGGGTCGCCAGGGGGCTATGGCTACACCTTC. It encodes CATKGSPGGYGYTF.

The chain recombines TRBV7-2 with TRBJ1-1; D unresolved. Germline V CDR1 and CDR2: SGHTA, FQGNSA. The length of the CDR3 is 14 residues. The V and J ends lost 1 base and 1 base respectively, with 7 bases between them. The CDR3 sequence is CASSLGSQNTEAFF. For the CDR3, the DNA is TGTGCCAGCAGCTTAGGGAGTCAGAACACTGAAGCTTTCTTT. The variable domain in full, completed from reference TRBV7-2 and TRBJ1-1, reads GAGVSQSPSNKVTEKGKDVELRCDPISGHTALYWYRQSLGQGLEFLIYFQGNSAPDKSGLPSDRFSAERTGGSVSTLTIQRTQQEDSAVYLCASSLGSQNTEAFFGQGTRLTVV.

Only one count was recorded for this clone. The rearrangement links TRBV18 to TRBJ2-1, with TRBD2 matching 14 bases. The trim removed 4 bases at V and 9 bases at J, leaving 8 bases unmatched. This CDR3 has 16 residues. Germline lookup yields CDR1 KGHSH and CDR2 LQKENI. Here the CDR3 reads CASSRNPGLAGAEQFF. Here the CDR3 DNA reads TGTGCCAGCTCACGCAATCCGGGACTAGCGGGAGCTGAGCAGTTCTTC.

The genes are TRBV19 and TRBJ2-1; TRBD2 matches 8 bases. From germline, CDR1 is LNHDA and CDR2 SQIVND (reference sequence). The CDR3 contains 15 residues. V was pared by 0 bases and J by 8 bases, with 6 bases of the junction left unmatched. The CDR3 loop reads CASSIESGGSDEQFF. CDR3 coding DNA: TGTGCCAGTAGTATAGAGTCGGGAGGGTCCGATGAGCAGTTCTTC. Complete variable domain (other parts from reference TRBV19 and TRBJ2-1): DGGITQSPKYLFRKEGQNVTLSCEQNLNHDAMYWYRQDPGQGLRLIYYSQIVNDFQKGDIAEGYSVSREKKESFPLTVTSAQKNPTAFYLCASSIESGGSDEQFFGPGTRLTVL.

J is TRBJ1-1 and V is TRBV4-1; weak D call: TRBD1 (6 bases). With 3 bases removed from V and 1 base from J, the gap between germline ends came to 18 bases. The germline V gene has CDR1 MGHRA and CDR2 YSYEKL. The CDR3 runs to 17 residues. Written as DNA, the CDR3 is TGCGCCAGCAGCCACATAGGACCTGGGACACCGAACACTGAAGCTTTCTTT. Its translation is CASSHIGPGTPNTEAFF.

By its share, this clone is medium-sized (0.01 to 0.1%). This chain links TRBV15 with TRBJ2-1, with 13 bases that match TRBD2. Germline V gene sequence: CDR1 LNHNV, CDR2 YYDKDF (reference sequence). V trimming: 1 base; J trimming: 6 bases; junction bases outside the gene matches: 0. The CDR3 spans 15 residues. The CDR3 region has the DNA TGTGCCACCAGCAGAGGGACTAGCGGGAGCAATGAGCAGTTCTTC. Residues: CATSRGTSGSNEQFF.

The genes are TRBV27 and TRBJ1-1; 7 bases agree with TRBD1. The V segment lost 5 bases and the J segment 1 base; nucleotides outside the gene matches: 19. This CDR3 spans 19 amino acids. Per germline, CDR1 MNHEY and CDR2 SMNVEV (reference sequence). The CDR3 loop reads CASSPTGGGPPSENTEAFF. Written as DNA, the CDR3 is TGTGCCAGCAGTCCGACCGGAGGGGGCCCTCCAAGTGAGAACACTGAAGCTTTCTTT.

This rearrangement joins TRBV15 to TRBJ1-5; TRBD1 is a possible D gene (6 bases). Germline CDR1 and CDR2: LNHNV and YYDKDF (reference sequence). V lost 5 bases, J lost 1 base, and 9 bases lay in between. The CDR3 has 14 residues. The CDR3 DNA reads TGTGCCACCAGCGCCGGACAGAGCAATCAGCCCCAGCATTTT. Translating gives CATSAGQSNQPQHF.

The chain joins TRBV7-9 to TRBJ1-2, with a possible D match to TRBD1 (5 bases). Germline V gives CDR1 SEHNR, CDR2 FQNEAQ (reference sequence). This CDR3 region has 15 residues. Trimming stripped 1 base from V and 5 bases from J, with 14 bases between. The CDR3 spells CASSLGGSPGYGYTF. The CDR3 DNA is TGTGCCAGCAGCTTAGGCGGCAGTCCAGGGTATGGCTACACCTTC.

The CDR3 DNA is TGTGCCAGCAGCGTAGGATCTAGACGATTTCAGGATACGCAGTATTTT. Translating it yields CASSVGSRRFQDTQYF. The gene calls are TRBV9 and TRBJ2-3; D remains unclear. CDR3 length equals 16 residues. Germline V gene lookup returns CDR1 SGDLS and CDR2 YYNGEE. Trimming took off 0 bases at V and 6 bases at J, with 17 bases between the two ends.

The chain combines TRBV9 with TRBJ2-1; TRBD2 matches at 8 bases. This CDR3 has 17 amino acids. Germline V lookup: CDR1 SGDLS, CDR2 YYNGEE. After removal of 0 bases from V and 10 bases from J, the junction contained 15 bases not matched to a gene. CDR3 nucleotides: TGTGCCAGCAGCGTAGATCCCATTAGCGGGGTGCTTGGGGAGCAGTTCTTC. Its translation is CASSVDPISGVLGEQFF. Full variable domain (rest looked up from reference TRBV9 and TRBJ2-1): DSGVTQTPKHLITATGQRVTLRCSPRSGDLSVYWYQQSLDQGLQFLIQYYNGEERAKGNILERFSAQQFPDLHSELNLSSLELGDSALYFCASSVDPISGVLGEQFFGPGTRLTVL.

The chain employs TRBV6-1 and TRBJ2-3, with 9 positions matching TRBD2. This CDR3 spans 16 amino acids. The V gene's germline CDR1 is MNHNS and CDR2 SASEGT. Germline trimming cut 2 bases from V and 5 bases from J; bases unmatched to any gene: 8. The CDR3 spells CASSELAGELGDTQYF. Here the CDR3 DNA reads TGTGCCAGCAGTGAATTAGCGGGAGAGTTAGGAGATACGCAGTATTTT.

The gene calls are TRBV19 and TRBJ1-2, with TRBD1 identical over 7 bases. The CDR3 length is 16 residues. CDR1 and CDR2 from the germline V gene are LNHDA and SQIVND (reference sequence). J was trimmed by 7 bases and V by 2 bases; bases with no gene match: 13. The DNA for the CDR3 is TGTGCCAGTAGTATATCGACAGGGTTAGGTAACGGTGGCTACACCTTC. Translated: CASSISTGLGNGGYTF.

The genes are TRBV18 and TRBJ2-3; D unclear. Germline V gene data show CDR1 as KGHSH and CDR2 as LQKENI. The V end lost 0 bases, the J end lost 3 bases, and 4 bases lay between the germline ends. CDR3 size: 13 residues. The CDR3 protein is CASSPPTTDTQYF. The DNA of the CDR3 is TGTGCCAGCTCACCACCAACAACAGATACGCAGTATTTT.

The V call is TRBV5-1, the J call TRBJ2-3, with D possibly TRBD2 on 6 matching bases. V lost 1 base to trimming and J lost 0 bases, with 15 bases between them. Germline V gene data show CDR1 as SGHRS and CDR2 as YFSETQ. The CDR3 has 17 amino acids. The CDR3, as DNA: TGCGCCAGCAGCTTGCCCTCTGTGCGGGGTAGCACAGATACGCAGTATTTT. Its protein is CASSLPSVRGSTDTQYF.

This sequence joins TRBV13 and TRBJ1-4; 8 nucleotides agree with TRBD1. CDR1 PRHDT and CDR2 FYEKMQ come from the germline V gene (reference sequence). The J segment lost 10 bases and the V segment lost 5 bases, leaving 6 bases of the junction unmatched. This CDR3 spans 13 amino acids. CDR3 DNA: TGTGCCAGCAGCCCAGGGACAGGTCGAAAACTGTTTTTT. It yields the protein CASSPGTGRKLFF.

This chain links TRBV27 with TRBJ2-7; D might be TRBD2 (6 bases). The V end was cut by 5 bases, the J end by 1 base, with 18 bases between. CDR3 length: 16 residues. Germline V CDR1 and CDR2: MNHEY, SMNVEV (reference sequence). The CDR3 DNA follows: TGTGCCAGCAGTCACCTCCGGGGGACCCTATCCTACGAGCAGTACTTC. Protein: CASSHLRGTLSYEQYF.

This clone occurred once. The chain links TRBV25-1 to TRBJ2-7; TRBD2 matches at 13 bases. The CDR3 length is 15 residues. V trimming: 3 bases; J trimming: 8 bases; junction bases outside the gene matches: 7. The germline V gene encodes CDR1 MGHDK and CDR2 SYGVNS. CDR3 region: CASSDWGLAGTKQYF. In DNA form, the CDR3 reads TGTGCCAGCAGTGATTGGGGACTAGCGGGAACAAAGCAGTACTTC.

The rearrangement joins TRBV7-2 to TRBJ2-7, with D possibly being TRBD1 (5 bases). This CDR3 region has 14 residues. Trimming removed 2 bases from V and 1 base from J, with 9 bases in between. In germline, CDR1 is SGHTA, CDR2 FQGNSA. For the CDR3, the DNA is TGTGCCAGCAGCTTACCTACAGGTTCCTACGAGCAGTACTTC. This codes for CASSLPTGSYEQYF.

The V call is TRBV7-9, the J call TRBJ2-1; D is possibly TRBD1 (5 bases). V was shortened by 8 bases and J by 0 bases, with 11 bases between the two germline ends. In germline, CDR1 is SEHNR, CDR2 FQNEAQ (reference sequence). This CDR3 region has 14 residues. The CDR3 DNA reads as TGTGCCAGCGGGGCGGACCGCTCCTACAATGAGCAGTTCTTC. It yields the protein CASGADRSYNEQFF.

The V call is TRBV4-2, the J call TRBJ2-3, with no clear D. Germline V gives CDR1 LGHNA, CDR2 YNFKEQ. The CDR3 contains 13 residues. Deletions cut 5 bases from V and 4 bases from J, with 10 bases between. CDR3 protein: CASSLSTADTQYF. The CDR3 DNA follows: TGTGCCAGCAGCTTATCTACGGCAGATACGCAGTATTTT.

The CDR3: CASSSRDSTNEQFF. As DNA, the CDR3 is TGTGCCAGCAGCTCCCGGGACTCGACGAATGAGCAGTTCTTC. This chain uses TRBV11-3 with TRBJ2-1, with D tentatively TRBD2 (6 bases). CDR3 length: 14 residues. The germline V gene has CDR1 SGHNT and CDR2 YENEEA. The germline V and J ends were trimmed by 4 bases and 7 bases, with 14 bases remaining between them.

The J gene is TRBJ2-2, the V gene TRBV4-3; D unclear. The CDR3 sequence is 18 residues long. CDR1 and CDR2 from the germline V gene are LGHNA and YSLEER. V lost 0 bases and J 2 bases, leaving 16 bases between the germline ends. For the CDR3, the DNA is TGCGCCAGCAGCCAAGAAAAAGTCGGGTTGTTAAACACCGGGGAGCTGTTTTTT. Residues: CASSQEKVGLLNTGELFF.

The chain uses TRBV6-6 and TRBJ2-7; maybe TRBD2 (6 bases). The CDR3 contains 14 residues. The V end was cut by 3 bases, the J end by 3 bases, with 12 bases between. Germline V gene data show CDR1 as MNHNY and CDR2 as SVGAGI (reference sequence). CDR3 in amino acids: CASSYMGLGYEQYF. CDR3 nucleotide sequence: TGTGCCAGCAGTTATATGGGACTCGGCTACGAGCAGTACTTC.

The V gene is TRBV28, the J gene TRBJ2-5; 9 bases line up with TRBD1. The CDR3 length is 14 residues. V was clipped by 4 bases and J by 11 bases; unmatched bases: 11. Germline CDR1 MDHEN, CDR2 SYDVKM. Here the CDR3 reads CASSWGTGSGEQYF. The CDR3 nucleotides read TGTGCCAGCAGTTGGGGGACAGGGTCGGGTGAGCAGTACTTC.

This clone was counted a few times. The genes are TRBV6-4 and TRBJ2-1; tentative D call: TRBD1 (5 bases). With 0 bases removed from V and 6 bases from J, the gap between germline ends came to 15 bases. Germline V lookup: CDR1 MRHNA, CDR2 SNTAGT. This CDR3 region has 16 residues. The CDR3 sequence: CASSDSSGLGSNEQFF. CDR3 coding DNA: TGTGCCAGCAGTGACTCATCAGGGCTCGGGTCCAATGAGCAGTTCTTC.

The gene calls are TRBV19 and TRBJ1-2; possibly TRBD1 for D (6 bases). Trimming pared 5 bases from V and 6 bases from J, leaving 13 bases between. This CDR3 contains 13 residues. Germline CDR1 reads LNHDA; CDR2 reads SQIVND (reference sequence). CDR3 residues: CASSSPGTHGYTF. CDR3 nucleotide sequence: TGTGCCAGTAGTTCCCCCGGGACACATGGCTACACCTTC.

The J gene is TRBJ1-1, the V gene TRBV19, with 9 nucleotides matching TRBD1. V trimming: 4 bases; J trimming: 3 bases; junction bases outside the gene matches: 0. There are 13 residues in the CDR3. The V gene's germline CDR1 is LNHDA and CDR2 SQIVND (reference sequence). The CDR3 loop reads CASSRTGDTEAFF. The CDR3 DNA follows: TGTGCCAGTAGTAGGACAGGGGACACTGAAGCTTTCTTT.

The chain combines TRBV7-9 with TRBJ2-3; D unresolved. CDR1 SEHNR and CDR2 FQNEAQ come from the germline V gene (reference sequence). This CDR3 spans 12 amino acids. The V gene lost 8 bases and the J gene lost 4 bases, with 10 bases spanning the gap. In DNA, the CDR3 is TGTGCCAGCGCCGTCAGTCCAGATACGCAGTATTTT. It yields the protein CASAVSPDTQYF.